This TCR beta chain was captured by sequencing in a study of PD-L1 blockade in urothelial cancer. Assay used: immunoSEQ multiplex PCR; TCRdb lists only in-frame clones, some missing. Found here are about 100,000 clones, around 85% of them singletons; the top ten hold approximately 2.4%. Deletions cut 4 bases from V and 7 bases from J, with 10 bases between. This CDR3 contains 12 residues. Germline V lookup: CDR1 LNHDA, CDR2 SQIVND (reference sequence). This clonotype was sampled from a man aged 50-59 years with urothelial cancer. This chain connects TRBV19 to TRBJ2-5; no reliable D call. The sequences come from PBMCs, collected around atezolizumab (anti-PD-L1) treatment. The CDR3, as DNA: TGTGCCAGTAGTAACCCCCTCGGGACCCAGTACTTC. It encodes CASSNPLGTQYF.